This T cell receptor beta chain stems from a study of shared clonotypes between healthy human individuals. CDR3 length equals 14 residues. The trim removed 5 bases at V and 2 bases at J, leaving 6 bases unmatched. The germline CDR1 and CDR2 sequences are SEHNR and FQNEAQ (reference sequence). DNA at around 210 ng, tens of thousands of T cell genomes, went into sorted-subset replicate PCRs. The table came from immunoSEQ multiplex PCR; TCRdb's copy has only in-frame clones and leaves some out. The table shows approximately 720,000 clones, with 92% occurring only once. Naive CD8 cells lacked CD45RO, underwent positive selection for CCR7 and left out terminally differentiated effector memory CD45RA+ cells. Donation came from healthy HIV-negative adults that had no recent acute infections or vaccinations. Regarding this clone: Antigen specificity is unknown.

General study results and limits: Sorted-subset sequencing was shown by rarefaction to be incomplete despite large depth. A limitation of the genetic and exposure-history diversity represented arose from few donors.

The clonotype originates from a man aged 25 to 40 in good health. Material: naive CD8+ T cells sorted from blood. The rearrangement links TRBV7-9 to TRBJ2-7; 7 nucleotides agree with TRBD1. The CDR3 protein is CASSSTGTAYEQYF. Written as DNA, the CDR3 is TGTGCCAGCAGCAGTACCGGGACAGCCTACGAGCAGTACTTC.